The T cell receptor (beta chain) under discussion was sequenced for a study of cytomegalovirus exposure and HLA in healthy donors. The primer mix had 60 Vbeta and 13 Jbeta primers. Repertoires were generated with immunoSEQ multiplex PCR, while TCRdb's copy carries only in-frame clones and drops some. The sample has 60,000 to 70,000 clones, roughly 77% seen once. This CDR3 has 13 residues. The germline V and J ends were trimmed by 0 bases and 3 bases, with 7 bases remaining between them. Germline assignment: CDR1 SGHNT and CDR2 YYREEE (reference sequence). The chain recombines TRBV5-4 with TRBJ2-7, with D possibly matching TRBD1 (5 bases). Source material: PBMCs. The receptor was isolated from a middle-aged woman in good health and CMV-seropositive. CDR3 loop: CASSLVDSYEQYF. The CDR3 DNA is TGTGCCAGCAGCTTGGTTGACAGCTACGAGCAGTACTTC.